This T cell receptor (beta chain) emerged from a study of control samples from healthy donors and cancer patients (TCRdb year 2020). Library preparation used the immunoSEQ multiplex PCR assay. TCRdb holds this immuneACCESS table with in-frame rearrangements only. Some clones are missing; in checked studies, unresolved V genes explain under half, and the rest has no known cause. The sample table holds about 51,000 clones, of which 88% were seen once. The top ten constitute about 40% of the sample. V is clipped by 6 bases and J by 8 bases, and the sequence between their germline boundaries is 13 bases long. The germline V gene gives CDR1 as SGHNT and CDR2 as YENEEA. The CDR3 contains 12 residues, cysteine and phenylalanine counted. Only the CDR3 region is kept as DNA, spanning 36 bases read in frame from base 1. With regard to this clone: There is no known antigen for this receptor. It has no much larger one-base neighbor in the sample; base qualities were not kept.

This TCR derives from a man in his fifties with head and neck cancer. The sequence is built from TRBV11-3 and TRBJ2-5; the D gene is perhaps TRBD1, from 6 matching bases. Sequencing used PBMCs. The sequence in DNA is TGTGCCAGCAGTCAACTAGGGGGAACCCAGTACTTC. The encoded protein is CASSQLGGTQYF. Full variable domain (CDR3 extended with the reference TRBV11-3 and TRBJ2-5 proteins): EAGVVQSPRYKIIEKKQPVAFWCNPISGHNTLYWYLQNLGQGPELLIRYENEEAVDDSQLPKDRFSAERLKGVDSTLKIQPAELGDSAVYLCASSQLGGTQYFGPGTRLLVL.